This TCR beta chain was observed in a study of T-cell reconstitution after alpha-beta-depleted transplantation in children. A TCRbeta library incorporating unique molecular identifiers was prepared. MiXCR was run by TCRdb on the PCR reads, yielding one entry per CDR3 protein. The sample yields over 550,000 distinct CDR3 sequences, 10% seen once. This CDR3 spans 13 amino acids. The germline V and J ends were trimmed by 3 bases and 5 bases, with 11 bases remaining between them. Looked up from germline, CDR1 is LGHNA and CDR2 is YNFKEQ. This TCR was recovered from a human donor who donated a stem cell graft to a child with acute myeloid leukemia. This chain connects TRBV4-2 to TRBJ2-7; tentatively, D is TRBD2 (6 bases). The specimen was PBMCs from the stem cell graft donor, collected from the stem cell graft. The CDR3 sequence: CASSHPTSHEQYF. The DNA for the CDR3 is TGTGCCAGCAGCCACCCCACTAGCCACGAGCAGTACTTC.